The rows below give T cell receptor beta chains drawn from one sample of a study of identical twins. One entry per CDR3 protein, called by TCRdb with MiXCR from the 5' RACE reads. In the table there are 250,000 to 300,000 distinct CDR3 sequences, over 8.5% of which are singletons. The same specimen was also included in a second study, on yellow fever vaccine responses in identical twins.

Sequencing input: CD8+ T cells sorted from blood. The receptors shown here come from a woman younger than 30 in good health. The conserved cysteine and the conserved F or W are not part of the CDR3 here.

J gene | V gene | CDR3 protein
TRBJ1-1 | TRBV9 | ASSAQTGGRTEAF
TRBJ2-2 | TRBV7-3 | ASSLSGTSRYTGELF
TRBJ2-1 | TRBV20-1 | SARIAYNEQF
TRBJ2-1 | TRBV6-1 | ASSPEGAYNEQF
TRBJ1-1 | TRBV19 | ASNTYGTGQFNTEAF
TRBJ1-2 | TRBV2 | ASRRTATGYT
TRBJ2-5 | TRBV15 | ATSRATVAQETQY
TRBJ2-1 | TRBV23-1 | ASSGGPVPYNEQF
TRBJ2-7 | TRBV10-3 | AISVGQTYKQY
TRBJ1-3 | TRBV4-3 | ASSQEGTALGNTIY
TRBJ2-3 | TRBV4-3 | ASSQGTGVGGDTQY
TRBJ2-7 | TRBV10-3 | AIRITDRGQQY
TRBJ1-2 | TRBV4-3 | ASSQAEPLSANYGYT
TRBJ2-7 | TRBV14 | ASSQGKEQY
TRBJ2-2 | TRBV10-1 | ASSEGTSGTGELF
TRBJ2-2 | TRBV10-3 | AIKRTSGELF
TRBJ2-7 | TRBV5-1 | ASSWDGPYEQY
TRBJ2-7 | TRBV29-1 | SVESLAGGFYEQY